The 11 T cell receptor beta chains below were found in one sample sequenced in a study of CD8 T cells in Susac syndrome. With random hexamers, about 0.5 to 1 ug RNA was reverse transcribed. TCRdb reprocessed the immunoSEQ multiplex PCR reads via MiXCR and lists one record per CDR3 protein. The sample shows about 140,000 distinct CDR3 sequences, approximately 95% of them seen only once. The specimen sequenced was CD8+ T cells from PBMCs. Receptors were obtained from a human donor with Susac syndrome.

This chain joins TRBV27 and TRBJ2-2; a possible D gene is TRBD1 (6 bases). V lost 6 bases to trimming and J lost 7 bases, with 12 bases between them. The CDR3 consists of 13 residues. Germline V CDR1 and CDR2: MNHEY, SMNVEV (reference sequence). CDR3 bases: TGTGCCAGCAGCTCGACAGGCTACGGGGAGCTGTTTTTT. It translates to CASSSTGYGELFF.

The table lists this clonotype with a count of one. V and J are TRBV2 and TRBJ2-5, with no clear D. The V and J ends lost 7 bases and 4 bases respectively, with 10 bases between them. The CDR3 is made up of 12 amino acids. Germline assignment: CDR1 SNHLY and CDR2 FYNNEI. DNA for the CDR3: TGTGCCAGCATGGACCTAGTAGAGACCCAGTACTTC. Amino acid sequence: CASMDLVETQYF.

This clonotype was counted a few times. V and J are TRBV7-8 and TRBJ2-2; D uncertain. Trimming pared 5 bases from V and 8 bases from J, leaving 15 bases between. Germline loops: CDR1 SGHVS, CDR2 FQNEAQ. The CDR3 covers 14 residues. CDR3: CASSPPVASGELFF. CDR3 sequence (DNA): TGTGCCAGCAGCCCCCCCGTGGCGTCTGGGGAGCTGTTTTTT.

The rearrangement joins TRBV11-2 to TRBJ2-1; D is unclear. The germline gives CDR1 SGHAT, CDR2 FQNNGV. The CDR3 covers 15 residues. Trimming stripped 3 bases from V and 0 bases from J, with 9 bases between. CDR3 loop: CASSFGRSSYNEQFF. The CDR3 DNA follows: TGTGCCAGCAGCTTTGGGCGGAGCTCCTACAATGAGCAGTTCTTC.

The chain uses TRBV12-3 or TRBV12-4 and TRBJ2-7; D remains unclear. The CDR3 extends over 13 amino acids. V shed 4 bases and J shed 1 base, with 8 bases lying between them. This chain's CDR3 is CASSSPLSYEQYF. As DNA, the CDR3 is TGTGCCAGCAGTTCCCCCTTATCCTACGAGCAGTACTTC.

The genes are TRBV7-9 and TRBJ2-7; possibly TRBD1 or TRBD2 for D (5 bases each). The CDR3 loop spans 12 amino acids. From germline, CDR1 is SEHNR and CDR2 FQNEAQ (reference sequence). V lost 5 bases, J lost 7 bases, and 12 bases lay in between. In DNA, the CDR3 is TGTGCCAGCAGCCCTGGGACCGCAGAGCAGTACTTC. This translates into CASSPGTAEQYF.

The chain joins TRBV2 to TRBJ2-1; the D gene is possibly TRBD2 (6 bases). Per the germline V gene, CDR1 is SNHLY and CDR2 is FYNNEI. The ends were cut back, 6 bases at V and 1 base at J, with 13 bases in the middle. This CDR3 comprises 15 residues. The CDR3 is CASRDGSLSYNEQFF. Here the CDR3 DNA reads TGTGCCAGCAGGGACGGGAGTTTGTCCTACAATGAGCAGTTCTTC. The full variable domain, its missing parts supplied by reference TRBV2 and TRBJ2-1, is EPEVTQTPSHQVTQMGQEVILRCVPISNHLYFYWYRQILGQKVEFLVSFYNNEISEKSEIFDDQFSVERPDGSNFTLKIRSTKLEDSAMYFCASRDGSLSYNEQFFGPGTRLTVL.

This rearrangement joins TRBV12-3 or TRBV12-4 to TRBJ2-7; D remains ambiguous. This CDR3 has 15 amino acids. The V gene lost 3 bases and the J gene lost 0 bases, with 12 bases spanning the gap. The CDR3 sequence is CASSFGQASSYEQYF. The CDR3 bases are TGTGCCAGCAGTTTCGGCCAGGCGAGCTCCTACGAGCAGTACTTC.

CDR3 protein: CASTTGVTATNEKLFF. The CDR3 nucleotides read TGTGCCAGCACCACCGGGGTGACCGCAACTAATGAAAAACTGTTTTTT. The genes are TRBV12-3 or TRBV12-4 and TRBJ1-4; D remains ambiguous. The V gene lost 7 bases and the J gene lost 0 bases, with 15 bases spanning the gap. CDR3 length: 16 residues.

CDR3 DNA: TGTGCCATCAGTGAATACAGGGGGGACACCTATGGCTACACCTTC. Protein sequence: CAISEYRGDTYGYTF. The chain uses TRBV10-3 and TRBJ1-2, with 8 bases identical to TRBD1. J gave up 4 bases and V 3 bases, and 7 bases lay outside the gene matches. This CDR3 contains 15 residues. Germline assignment: CDR1 ENHRY and CDR2 SYGVKD.

J is TRBJ1-2 and V is TRBV27; TRBD1 agrees at 7 bases. CDR3 length: 12 amino acids. Germline CDR1 MNHEY, CDR2 SMNVEV (reference sequence). The ends lost 5 bases at V and 8 bases at J; junction bases unmatched: 5. CDR3 bases: TGTGCCAGCAGTCCCGGAGGGGGCGGCTACACCTTC. Amino acid sequence: CASSPGGGGYTF.